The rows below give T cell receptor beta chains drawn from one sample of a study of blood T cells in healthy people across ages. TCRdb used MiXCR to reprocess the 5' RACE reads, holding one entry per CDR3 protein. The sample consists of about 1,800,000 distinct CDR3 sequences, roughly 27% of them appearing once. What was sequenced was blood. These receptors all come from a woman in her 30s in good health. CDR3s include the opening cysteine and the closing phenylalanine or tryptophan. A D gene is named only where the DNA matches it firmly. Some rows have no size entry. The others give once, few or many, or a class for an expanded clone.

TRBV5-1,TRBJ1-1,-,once,CASSANTLPGTEAFF,TGCGCCAGCAGCGCTAACACACTTCCGGGGACTGAAGCTTTCTTT
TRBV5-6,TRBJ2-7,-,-,CAGSLGRYEQYF,TGTGCCGGCAGCTTGGGGCGCTACGAGCAGTACTTC
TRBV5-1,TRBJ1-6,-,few,CASSLDLGSPLHF,TGCGCCAGCAGCTTGGATCTGGGATCACCCCTCCACTTT
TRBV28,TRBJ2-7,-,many,CASSLGRRSYEQYF,TGTGCCAGCAGTTTGGGGAGGCGGTCCTACGAGCAGTACTTC
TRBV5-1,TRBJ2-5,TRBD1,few,CASSEGQGLREQYF,TGCGCCAGCAGCGAGGGACAGGGTCTTCGCGAACAGTACTTC
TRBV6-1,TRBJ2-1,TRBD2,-,CASTGLAGGSYNEQFF,TGTGCCAGCACTGGACTAGCGGGAGGATCCTACAATGAGCAGTTCTTC
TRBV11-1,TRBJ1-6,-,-,CASSARPNSPLHF,TGTGCCAGCAGCGCCAGACCAAATTCACCCCTCCACTTT
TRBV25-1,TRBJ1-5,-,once,CASSGGRVNRPQHF,TGTGCCAGCAGTGGCGGACGGGTCAATCGGCCCCAGCATTTT
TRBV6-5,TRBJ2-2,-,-,CASRGANSVTGELFF,TGTGCCAGCAGGGGGGCTAATAGCGTGACCGGGGAGCTGTTTTTT
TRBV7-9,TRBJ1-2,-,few,CASSLVGSSHGYTF,TGTGCCAGCAGCTTAGTGGGCAGCAGCCATGGCTACACCTTC
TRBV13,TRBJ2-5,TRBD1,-,CASSNRQGETQYF,TGTGCCAGCAGCAACCGACAGGGTGAGACCCAGTACTTC
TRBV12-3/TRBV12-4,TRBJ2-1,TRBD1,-,CASSPTHRGRVYNEQFF,TGTGCCAGCAGCCCTACCCACAGGGGGCGCGTGTACAATGAGCAGTTCTTC
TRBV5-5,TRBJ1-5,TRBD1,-,CASSPWSAGGQPQHF,TGTGCCAGCAGCCCCTGGTCGGCAGGGGGGCAGCCCCAGCATTTT
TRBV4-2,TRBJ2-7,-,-,CASSPVGQGLRGSYEQYF,TGTGCCAGCAGCCCGGTCGGCCAGGGGCTCAGGGGCTCCTACGAGCAGTACTTC
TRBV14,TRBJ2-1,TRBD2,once,CASSQDRRLAGGPGNNEQFF,TGTGCCAGCAGCCAAGATCGTCGGCTAGCGGGAGGCCCCGGGAACAATGAGCAGTTCTTC
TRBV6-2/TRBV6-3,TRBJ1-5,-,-,CASSYARNQPQHF,TGTGCCAGCAGTTACGCGCGGAACCAGCCCCAGCATTTT
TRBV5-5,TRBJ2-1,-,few,CASSLGRSEQFF,TGTGCCAGCAGCTTGGGCAGGTCGGAGCAGTTCTTC
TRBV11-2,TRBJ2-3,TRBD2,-,CASSGRLGGGRVQYF,TGTGCCAGCAGCGGCCGCCTGGGGGGAGGGAGGGTGCAGTATTTT
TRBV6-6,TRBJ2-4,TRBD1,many,CATRRQGSRAKNIQYF,TGTGCCACCCGTAGACAGGGTTCGAGGGCCAAAAACATTCAGTACTTC
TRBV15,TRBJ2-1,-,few,CATSRDPRPNEQFF,TGTGCCACCAGCAGAGACCCTAGGCCCAATGAGCAGTTCTTC
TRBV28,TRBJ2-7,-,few,CAGSQQSLGAEQYF,TGTGCCGGCAGCCAACAATCCCTAGGTGCCGAGCAGTACTTC
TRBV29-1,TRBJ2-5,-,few,CSVVVGVGETQYF,TGCAGCGTTGTTGTCGGGGTTGGAGAGACCCAGTACTTC
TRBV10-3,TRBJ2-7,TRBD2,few,CAISEGLAGGYEQYF,TGTGCCATCAGTGAAGGGCTAGCGGGAGGCTACGAGCAGTACTTC
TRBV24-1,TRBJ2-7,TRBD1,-,CATSDSRQGKVYEQYF,TGTGCCACCAGTGACTCCCGACAGGGGAAGGTCTACGAGCAGTACTTC
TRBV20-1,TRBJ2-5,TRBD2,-,CSVLDQGLAGERETQYF,TGCAGTGTCCTAGATCAAGGACTAGCGGGAGAGAGAGAGACCCAGTACTTC
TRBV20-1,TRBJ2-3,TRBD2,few,CSAPSGLAGSARGADTQYF,TGCAGTGCGCCGTCGGGGCTAGCGGGATCCGCACGGGGCGCAGATACGCAGTATTTT
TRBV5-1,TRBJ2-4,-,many,CASSLGGTNIQYF,TGCGCCAGCAGCTTGGGAGGGACGAACATTCAGTACTTC
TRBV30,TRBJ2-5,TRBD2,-,CAWSEGLAGLQETQYF,TGTGCCTGGAGTGAGGGACTAGCGGGTCTACAAGAGACCCAGTACTTC
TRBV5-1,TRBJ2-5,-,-,CASSPGVGNQETQYF,TGCGCCAGCAGCCCAGGTGTGGGGAATCAAGAGACCCAGTACTTC
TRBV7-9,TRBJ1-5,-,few,CASSHNWEPNQPQHF,TGTGCCAGCAGCCATAATTGGGAGCCCAATCAGCCCCAGCATTTT
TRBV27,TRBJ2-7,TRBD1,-,CASSAVRDRGRYEQYF,TGTGCCAGCAGTGCCGTACGGGACAGGGGGCGGTACGAGCAGTACTTC
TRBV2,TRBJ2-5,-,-,CASTEGAGETQYF,TGTGCCAGTACGGAGGGGGCTGGAGAGACCCAGTACTTC
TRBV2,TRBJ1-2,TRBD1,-,CASSGAGGNYGYTF,TGTGCCAGCAGTGGGGCAGGGGGTAACTATGGCTACACCTTC
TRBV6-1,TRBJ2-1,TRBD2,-,CASSDPSGGAFMQFF,TGTGCCAGCAGTGACCCCAGCGGGGGGGCCTTTATGCAGTTCTTC
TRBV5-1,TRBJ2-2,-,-,CASSQGLAGAGELFF,TGCGCCAGCAGCCAGGGACTGGCTGGGGCCGGGGAGCTGTTTTTT
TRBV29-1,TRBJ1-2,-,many,CSVDERAFYGYTF,TGCAGCGTTGACGAGAGGGCGTTCTATGGCTACACCTTC
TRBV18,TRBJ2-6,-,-,CASSQRTGREANVLTF,TGTGCCAGCTCGCAGAGGACGGGTAGGGAGGCCAACGTCCTGACTTTC
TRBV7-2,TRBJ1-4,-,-,CASSHGPGEKLFF,TGTGCCAGCAGCCATGGGCCGGGCGAAAAACTGTTTTTT
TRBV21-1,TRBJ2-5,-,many,CASSTEGVGQETQYF,TGTGCCAGCAGCACTGAGGGAGTGGGTCAAGAGACCCAGTACTTC
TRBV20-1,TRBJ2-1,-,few,CSARYSGKQFF,TGCAGTGCTAGGTACAGCGGAAAGCAGTTCTTC
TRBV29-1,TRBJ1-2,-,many,CSVVAGYNGYTF,TGCAGCGTTGTCGCTGGTTACAACGGCTACACCTTC
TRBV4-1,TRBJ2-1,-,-,CASSQWGARRSPYNEQFF,TGCGCCAGCAGCCAGTGGGGGGCGAGGCGTTCCCCCTACAATGAGCAGTTCTTC
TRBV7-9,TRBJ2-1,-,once,CAGNPEGSSYNEQFF,TGTGCCGGCAACCCGGAGGGAAGCTCCTACAATGAGCAGTTCTTC
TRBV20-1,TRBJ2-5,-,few,CSALATSQETQYF,TGCAGTGCTTTAGCGACCTCCCAAGAGACCCAGTACTTC
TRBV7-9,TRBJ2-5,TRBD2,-,CASSLGGRGGSGETQYF,TGTGCCAGCAGCTTAGGAGGGCGCGGGGGGTCCGGAGAGACCCAGTACTTC
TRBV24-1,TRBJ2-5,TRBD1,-,CATSEGQGFRRETQYF,TGTGCCACCAGTGAGGGACAGGGTTTCAGGCGAGAGACCCAGTACTTC
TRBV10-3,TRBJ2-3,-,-,CAISEKGDTQYF,TGTGCCATCAGTGAAAAGGGAGATACGCAGTATTTT
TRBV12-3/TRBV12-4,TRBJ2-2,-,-,CAGTQGNTGELFF,TGTGCCGGGACACAGGGGAACACCGGGGAGCTGTTTTTT
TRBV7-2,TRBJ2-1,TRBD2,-,CASSPQRTRLQFF,TGTGCCAGCAGCCCGCAGAGGACTAGGTTGCAGTTCTTC
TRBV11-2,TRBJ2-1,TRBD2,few,CASSPPTSPYNEQFF,TGTGCCAGCAGCCCACCGACTAGCCCATACAATGAGCAGTTCTTC
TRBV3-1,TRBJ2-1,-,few,CASSNVVGERFF,TGTGCCAGCAGCAACGTCGTCGGGGAGCGGTTCTTC